The rows below give T cell receptor beta chains drawn from one sample of a study of T-cell reconstitution after alpha-beta-depleted transplantation in children. MiXCR, applied by TCRdb to the PCR reads, yields one record per CDR3 protein. This sample carries tens of thousands of distinct CDR3 sequences, about a sixth of them seen once, and the ten largest clones take around 33%. Here the sequenced sample was PBMCs, mostly from graft donor cells, taken 60 days after TCRalphabeta/CD19-depleted stem cell transplant. All receptors come from a male patient between 2 and 10 years old who had a stem cell transplant for acute lymphoblastic leukemia, so the T cells may come from the graft donor. Both conserved end residues are part of each CDR3. Each record gives: D gene, clone size, V gene, J gene, CDR3 DNA, CDR3 protein. D genes are given only for firm matches. Only some rows state a clone size, as once, few, many or a class for expanded clones.

TRBD1	many	TRBV28	TRBJ2-7	TGTGCCAGCCAGAAACAGGGGTTCTACGAGCAGTACTTC	CASQKQGFYEQYF
-	few	TRBV11-2	TRBJ2-7	TGTGCCAGCAGCGCCCTACCTGGAGCCTATTACGAGCAGTACTTC	CASSALPGAYYEQYF
-	few	TRBV7-9	TRBJ1-1	TGTGCCAGCAGCTGGGTTTCGACTACTACGGTGAACACTGAAGCTTTCTTT	CASSWVSTTTVNTEAFF
-	few	TRBV11-2	TRBJ2-5	TGTGCCAGCAGCTTGGCACTACAAGAGACCCAGTACTTC	CASSLALQETQYF
-	-	TRBV20-1	TRBJ2-1	TGCAGGGTCCCCCGGCGTCACAATGAGCAGTTCTTC	CRVPRRHNEQFF
-	many	TRBV25-1	TRBJ2-1	TGTGCCAGCAGGTCAGGGGTCTCCCAAAAAAGCAACTACAATGAGCAGTTCTTC	CASRSGVSQKSNYNEQFF
TRBD2	-	TRBV4-2	TRBJ2-1	TGTGCCAGCAGCCAGCAGCGGGGGCTGGGTAATGAGCAGTTCTTC	CASSQQRGLGNEQFF
TRBD1	-	TRBV28	TRBJ1-2	TGTGCCAGCAGGGGGGACAGGGAAGGGACCTATGGCTACACCTTC	CASRGDREGTYGYTF
-	few	TRBV5-1	TRBJ1-4	TGCGCCAGCAGCTCGGCCCAGGCAGGGCAGGAAAAACTGTTTTTT	CASSSAQAGQEKLFF
TRBD2	-	TRBV6-5	TRBJ2-1	TGTGCCAGCAGTTACTATACTAGCGGGTGGAATGAGCAGTTCTTC	CASSYYTSGWNEQFF
TRBD1	-	TRBV4-3	TRBJ1-2	TGCGCCAGCAGCCCAACTCGGGACAGGGACTACACCTTC	CASSPTRDRDYTF
-	many	TRBV11-2	TRBJ2-5	TGTGCCAGCAGCTTAGACAGGGAAGAGACCCAGTACTTC	CASSLDREETQYF
-	-	TRBV5-1	TRBJ2-3	TGCGCCAGCAGCTTTGACACAGATACGCAGTATTTT	CASSFDTDTQYF
-	many	TRBV5-1	TRBJ1-5	TGCGCCAGCAGCTTGGCGGGGGAAGGGAATCAGCCCCAGCATTTT	CASSLAGEGNQPQHF
-	many	TRBV20-1	TRBJ2-1	TGCAGTGCTAGAGCGGTAGACAATGAGCAGTTCTTC	CSARAVDNEQFF
-	many	TRBV27	TRBJ2-7	TGTGCCAGCAGTTTCGACCAAGGCAGCGGGCAGTACTTC	CASSFDQGSGQYF
-	-	TRBV6-5	TRBJ1-5	TGTGCCAGCAGTTACGGTAGCAATCAGCCCCAGCATTTT	CASSYGSNQPQHF
-	many	TRBV25-1	TRBJ2-1	TGTGCCAGCAGCGTAGGACACCCCTTCAATGAGCAGTTCTTC	CASSVGHPFNEQFF
-	many	TRBV20-1	TRBJ2-5	TGCAGTGCTAATAGCGAAGCCCCGGCGACCCAGTACTTC	CSANSEAPATQYF
-	-	TRBV4-3	TRBJ2-3	TGCGCCAGCAGCCAAGGAAGCCTTGACACAGATACGCAGTATTTT	CASSQGSLDTDTQYF
TRBD1	few	TRBV6-1	TRBJ1-3	TGTGCCAGCACCGCGCCTAGGACAGGGGTTGGAAACACCATATATTTT	CASTAPRTGVGNTIYF
TRBD1	-	TRBV2	TRBJ1-3	TGTGCCAGCAGTGAAAGAATGACAGGGGCTGGAAACACCATATATTTT	CASSERMTGAGNTIYF
-	few	TRBV30	TRBJ2-3	TGTGCCTTCTTACGGAGGACAGATACGCAGTATTTT	CAFLRRTDTQYF
-	once	TRBV20-1	TRBJ2-5	TGCAGTGCTAGAAAGCGGGAGACCCAGTACTTC	CSARKRETQYF
-	many	TRBV20-1	TRBJ2-1	TGCAGTGCTAGGTCCCTGGGAGTCAATGAGCAGTTCTTC	CSARSLGVNEQFF
-	once	TRBV3-1	TRBJ1-5	TGTGCCAGCAGCCCAGAGCTCCTCGGTCAGCCCCAGCATTTT	CASSPELLGQPQHF
TRBD2	many	TRBV6-5	TRBJ2-1	TGTGCCAGCAGTTCGGGAGGGCCCTACAATGAGCAGTTCTTC	CASSSGGPYNEQFF
TRBD2	medium-sized	TRBV4-2	TRBJ2-3	TGTGCCAGCAGCCAAGGACTAGCGGGATACGATACGCAGTATTTT	CASSQGLAGYDTQYF
-	-	TRBV27	TRBJ1-2	TGTGCCAGCAGCACCACCGGACGGGGACACTATGGCTACACCTTC	CASSTTGRGHYGYTF
TRBD2	-	TRBV11-3	TRBJ2-7	TGTGCCAGCAGCACGAGCGGGAGAGACCACGAGCAGTACTTC	CASSTSGRDHEQYF
-	-	TRBV2	TRBJ2-5	TGTGCCAGCAGTGCGGGGTACCGCGAGACCCAGTACTTC	CASSAGYRETQYF
TRBD1	many	TRBV28	TRBJ1-2	TGTGCCAGCAGTTTAAAGGGGGCGAGTAGCTACACCTTC	CASSLKGASSYTF
-	-	TRBV5-5	TRBJ2-6	TGTGCCAGCAGCTTGGGCCCTGCTCTGGCGGTCAACGTCCTGACTTTC	CASSLGPALAVNVLTF
-	-	TRBV11-3	TRBJ2-5	TGTGCCAGCAGCTCCGAGTGGGAGACCCAGTACTTC	CASSSEWETQYF